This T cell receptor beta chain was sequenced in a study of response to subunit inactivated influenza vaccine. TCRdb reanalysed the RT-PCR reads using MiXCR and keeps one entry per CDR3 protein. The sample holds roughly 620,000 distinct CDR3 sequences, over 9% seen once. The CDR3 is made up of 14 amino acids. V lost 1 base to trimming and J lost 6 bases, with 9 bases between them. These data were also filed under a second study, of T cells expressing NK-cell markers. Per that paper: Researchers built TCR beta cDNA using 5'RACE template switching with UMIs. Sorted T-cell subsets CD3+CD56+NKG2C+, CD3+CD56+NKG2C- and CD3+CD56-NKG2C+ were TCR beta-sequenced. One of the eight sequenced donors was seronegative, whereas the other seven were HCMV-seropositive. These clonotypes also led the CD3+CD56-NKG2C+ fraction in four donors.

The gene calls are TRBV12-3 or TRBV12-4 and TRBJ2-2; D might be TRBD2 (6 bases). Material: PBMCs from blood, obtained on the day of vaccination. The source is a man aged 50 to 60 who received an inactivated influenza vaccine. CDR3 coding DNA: TGTGCCAGCAGTTTAGAGGAGGGACCCGGGGAGCTGTTTTTT. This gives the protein CASSLEEGPGELFF.